This T cell receptor (beta chain) stems from a study of OX40 agonist ivuxolimab in advanced cancers. Context from the whole study: Ivuxolimab, which targeted the costimulatory receptor OX40 (CD134), was an agonistic, fully human IgG2 monoclonal antibody. Intravenous ivuxolimab was administered to patients every 2 weeks at six dose levels: 0.01, 0.1, 0.3, 1.5, 3 and 10 mg/kg. Among the roughly 52 dose-escalation patients, approximately 20 had hepatocellular carcinoma, 15 or so melanoma, 9 renal cell carcinoma and 9 head and neck cancer. In the dose-escalation cohort, 82.7% of patients were male, and the mean age was approximately 60 years, with a range of about 23 to 85. Patients were allowed to have had prior anti-PD-1, anti-PD-L1 or anti-CTLA-4 therapy, and around 40% of the dose-escalation patients had previously received checkpoint inhibitors. Three dose-escalation patients achieved partial responses, one with hepatocellular carcinoma and two with cutaneous melanoma. The point of sequencing TCRbeta in the periphery was to test whether ivuxolimab changed TCR sequence diversity and drove clonal T-cell expansion. The paper describes the monotherapy dose-escalation part (N of about 57 patients) of the phase I trial of ivuxolimab.

For sequencing of the TCRbeta CDR3 region, genomic DNA was extracted from the sorted cells. The immunoSEQ Assay was used to sequence the TCRbeta CDR3 regions. In its TCRdb copy, this immuneACCESS table keeps in-frame sequences only and misses some clones. Where compared with another copy, unresolved V genes explain less than half of these, and the others have no known cause. Counted in this sample were about 27,000 clones; 70% to 85% of them appeared once. 25% to 30% of the sample belongs to the ten largest clones. This clone was seen a handful of times. This clone's antigen is unknown. Base qualities were left out, and no much larger clone turns up one base away. General findings and caveats noted by the study authors: At doses of 0.1 to 3.0 mg/kg, clonal expansion of both CD4+ and CD8+ T cells in blood was seen between baseline and week 6. Low levels of normalized T-cell clonal expansion were also seen in some patients who did not respond. In partial responders in the 0.1-3.0 mg/kg groups, normalized peripheral clonal expansion was found to be among the lowest, especially among CD8+ T cells. On average, CD8+ T cells showed more expanded clones than CD4+ T cells after ivuxolimab. Antigen specificity was not determined for the clonally expanded peripheral T cells.

The trial excluded patients who had a history of autoimmune disease or who were on systemic immunosuppression. Peripheral blood for TCR sequencing was collected from all dose cohorts at baseline, on cycle 4 day 1, and on cycle 7 day 1. The samples were taken from a phase I, first-in-human, multicenter, open-label dose-escalation trial of ivuxolimab. Adults with locally advanced or metastatic melanoma, renal cell carcinoma, hepatocellular carcinoma or head and neck squamous cell carcinoma were enrolled in the trial. Before TCR sequencing, CD4+ T cells and CD8+ T cells from peripheral blood were sorted into separate populations. The receptor's source is an adult with an advanced solid tumor such as melanoma, head and neck, liver or kidney cancer. The starting material was CD4+ or CD8+ T cells sorted from blood, obtained in a trial of the OX40 agonist ivuxolimab.

In nucleotide form, the sequence is TGTGCCAGCAGTGAAAGGGGACAGGGAAGAGGGAGTGAAAAACTGTTTTTT. Its protein is CASSERGQGRGSEKLFF. The sequence is built from TRBV2 and TRBJ1-4; TRBD1 aligns with 9 central bases. Germline trimming amounts to 2 bases on V and 7 bases on J, with 11 as the count of junction bases outside the gene matches. The germline V gene sets CDR1 to SNHLY and CDR2 to FYNNEI. The CDR3 runs 17 amino acids, cysteine and phenylalanine included. Kept here is only the CDR3 DNA, which spans 51 bases and is read in frame from base 1.